The T cell receptor beta chain described here comes from a study of blood T cell repertoires in COVID-19. Overall study context: The study drew acute and convalescent COVID-19 samples from the United States, Italy and Spain.

Some clones are missing from TCRdb's copy, which holds only in-frame ones; the method was immunoSEQ multiplex PCR. This table holds a few hundred thousand clones, 70% to 90% found once. V was cut by 5 bases and J by 4 bases, with 9 bases left in between. The CDR3 spans 13 residues. CDR1 is MNHEY, CDR2 SMNVEV, per germline (reference sequence). Source material: peripheral blood. The rearrangement links TRBV27 to TRBJ1-5, with D perhaps TRBD1 (6 bases). This receptor was taken from a man aged 25 to 45 with active or convalescent COVID-19. The CDR3 here is CASSIGTNQPQHF. CDR3 coding DNA: TGTGCCAGCAGTATCGGGACAAATCAGCCCCAGCATTTT.